This is a list of T cell receptor beta chains from one sample in a study of T-cell reconstitution after alpha-beta-depleted transplantation in children. TCRdb re-called the PCR reads with MiXCR, one entry per CDR3 protein. Of approximately 110,000 distinct CDR3 sequences listed, about 23% are singletons. The sample here was PBMCs, mostly from graft donor cells, taken 180 days after TCRalphabeta/CD19-depleted stem cell transplant. These receptors all come from a male patient between 2 and 10 years old who had a stem cell transplant for chronic granulomatous disease, so the T cells may come from the graft donor. Each CDR3 is given with its conserved first and last residue. Size tells how often a clone was seen (once, few, many) or the class of an expanded clone, and some rows leave it out.

abundance | j_gene | v_gene | CDR3aa
few | TRBJ2-5 | TRBV12-3/TRBV12-4 | CASSFHTGIRTQYF
few | TRBJ2-1 | TRBV7-9 | CASSLVPPGTEQFF
many | TRBJ2-5 | TRBV25-1 | CASSLGRGSIQYF
. | TRBJ2-5 | TRBV4-3 | CASSQEEQGGETQYF
many | TRBJ2-1 | TRBV5-1 | CASRRLAGGQDDEQFF
few | TRBJ2-1 | TRBV9 | CASSELSGTSGYNEQFF
. | TRBJ2-7 | TRBV5-6 | CASNPSGGAIEQYF
many | TRBJ2-7 | TRBV20-1 | CSASPGRDEQYF
many | TRBJ2-7 | TRBV7-2 | CASSLGPSYEQYF
many | TRBJ2-5 | TRBV20-1 | CSARYGTYQETQYF
many | TRBJ2-3 | TRBV12-3/TRBV12-4 | CATRTSGGSDTQYF
. | TRBJ2-7 | TRBV20-1 | CSARSSGGAYEQYF
many | TRBJ2-7 | TRBV7-9 | CASSPGLAGGSSYEQYF
few | TRBJ2-1 | TRBV29-1 | CSTGAGGPWNEQFF
. | TRBJ2-3 | TRBV13 | CASSRLAGVRDTQYF
. | TRBJ1-1 | TRBV15 | CATSRDDIVGPNTEAFF
few | TRBJ2-3 | TRBV24-1 | CATSDLSDTQYF
. | TRBJ2-3 | TRBV10-1 | CASSNRDRRDGSLTDTQYF
few | TRBJ1-2 | TRBV25-1 | CASSEEWVEGGYTF
few | TRBJ1-5 | TRBV12-3/TRBV12-4 | CASSRQTAGQPQHF
few | TRBJ2-5 | TRBV29-1 | CSVDAGLARETQYF
many | TRBJ2-3 | TRBV20-1 | CSARSSTDTQYF
many | TRBJ2-7 | TRBV20-1 | CSATGTVNEEQYF
. | TRBJ2-7 | TRBV20-1 | CSAKTDAYEQYF
. | TRBJ2-5 | TRBV27 | CASRDGLYQETQYF
many | TRBJ1-2 | TRBV27 | CASSSGTGSYGYTF
. | TRBJ2-2 | TRBV9 | CASSTTSGGTGELFF
. | TRBJ1-2 | TRBV12-3/TRBV12-4 | CASSLALFVSVDSRPYGYTF
. | TRBJ1-2 | TRBV28 | CASSLLAGGGYGYTF
. | TRBJ2-1 | TRBV5-1 | CASSLVAGFDEQFF
. | TRBJ1-1 | TRBV7-2 | CASSRRQATMNTEAFF
. | TRBJ2-1 | TRBV7-2 | CASSFQGGGNEQFF
many | TRBJ2-1 | TRBV29-1 | CSVEMTSSSYNEQFF
few | TRBJ2-7 | TRBV12-3/TRBV12-4 | CASSLGAGQGSYEQYF
. | TRBJ2-1 | TRBV20-1 | CSAIRDRGPEPYNEQFF
many | TRBJ2-1 | TRBV12-3/TRBV12-4 | CASSLTAGSYNEQFF
. | TRBJ2-4 | TRBV12-3/TRBV12-4 | CASSYLRGAKNIQYF
many | TRBJ1-1 | TRBV20-1 | CSARESRGRTEAFF
many | TRBJ2-1 | TRBV12-3/TRBV12-4 | CASNTGLAGPTDNEQFF
. | TRBJ2-1 | TRBV6-2/TRBV6-3 | CASSYSTSWGNEQFF
. | TRBJ1-1 | TRBV12-3/TRBV12-4 | CASSFGGSMNTEAFF
. | TRBJ2-3 | TRBV5-1 | CASSLEMGGDTDTQYF
few | TRBJ1-5 | TRBV28 | CVSNQPQHF
. | TRBJ2-2 | TRBV12-3/TRBV12-4 | CASTLRGELFF
many | TRBJ2-1 | TRBV6-2/TRBV6-3 | CASRGTSYNEQFF
few | TRBJ2-7 | TRBV9 | CASSFGQGQGEQYF
few | TRBJ2-1 | TRBV5-1 | CASSSGLGEQFF
. | TRBJ2-1 | TRBV3-1 | CASQKGQGLNEQFF
many | TRBJ2-2 | TRBV29-1 | CSGWERGETGELFF
many | TRBJ2-1 | TRBV20-1 | CSASKRPHNEQFF
many | TRBJ1-1 | TRBV29-1 | CSVTTSSGIATEAFF
few | TRBJ2-7 | TRBV12-3/TRBV12-4 | CASSPRRLGEQYF
. | TRBJ2-7 | TRBV20-1 | CSAGTSGPHEQYF
few | TRBJ2-3 | TRBV5-1 | CASQRDLTDTQYF